The rows below give T cell receptor beta chains drawn from one sample of a study of blood T cell repertoires in COVID-19. TCRdb keeps only in-frame clones here, not all; method: immunoSEQ multiplex PCR. The sample lists roughly 290,000 clones; about 87% were seen once. The sequencing input was peripheral blood. The receptors were sampled from a woman aged 45-65 years who had recovered from COVID-19. Each CDR3 is given with its conserved first and last residue. Fields, in order: D gene, clone size, J gene, V gene, CDR3 protein, CDR3 DNA. A D gene is named only where the DNA matches it firmly. Part of the rows lack a size; the others show once, few, many or a class for expanded clones.

TRBD2 | . | TRBJ2-7 | TRBV7-2 | CASSLAAGGPGEQYF | TGTGCCAGCAGCTTAGCAGCGGGAGGGCCTGGGGAGCAGTACTTC
. | . | TRBJ1-1 | TRBV4-1 | CASSPTPGSTEAFF | TGCGCCAGCAGCCCCACCCCGGGGTCCACTGAAGCTTTCTTT
TRBD2 | . | TRBJ2-5 | TRBV28 | CASRAWGRGRQETQYF | TGTGCCAGCAGAGCCTGGGGTCGCGGGAGACAAGAGACCCAGTACTTC
. | . | TRBJ1-1 | TRBV7-2 | CASRQEGGVGGTEAFF | TGTGCCAGCAGACAAGAAGGTGGGGTAGGGGGCACTGAAGCTTTCTTT
. | many | TRBJ2-3 | TRBV10-1 | CATSVRSTDTQYF | TGCGCCACCAGCGTGCGGAGCACAGATACGCAGTATTTT
. | once | TRBJ1-2 | TRBV6-5 | CASGRGMVGYTF | TGTGCCTCCGGTCGGGGTATGGTTGGCTACACCTTC
TRBD1 | . | TRBJ1-2 | TRBV7-2 | CASSKDRGESYGYTF | TGTGCCAGCAGCAAGGACAGGGGTGAAAGCTATGGCTACACCTTC
. | . | TRBJ1-1 | TRBV7-2 | CASSSSVEAFF | TGTGCCAGCAGCTCGTCAGTGGAAGCTTTCTTT
TRBD1 | few | TRBJ2-7 | TRBV29-1 | CSVVGQGARGDYEQYF | TGCAGCGTTGTAGGCCAGGGGGCGCGAGGGGACTACGAGCAGTACTTC
TRBD1 | . | TRBJ2-2 | TRBV28 | CASSFGTAIPTGELFF | TGTGCCAGCAGTTTTGGGACAGCCATCCCTACCGGGGAGCTGTTTTTT
TRBD1 | . | TRBJ1-5 | TRBV19 | CASSAGTGNQPQHF | TGTGCCAGTAGTGCGGGGACAGGCAATCAGCCCCAGCATTTT
. | . | TRBJ1-6 | TRBV5-1 | CASSPSGGGNSPLHF | TGCGCCAGCAGCCCCTCGGGGGGGGGTAATTCACCCCTCCACTTT
. | . | TRBJ2-2 | TRBV5-5 | CASLKAGTGELFF | TGTGCCAGCCTGAAAGCGGGTACCGGGGAGCTGTTTTTT
TRBD2 | . | TRBJ2-2 | TRBV5-1 | CASSLERGGTGELFF | TGCGCCAGCAGCTTAGAGCGGGGGGGCACCGGGGAGCTGTTTTTT
. | . | TRBJ2-5 | TRBV2 | CASGGRETQYF | TGTGCCAGCGGGGGGAGGGAGACCCAGTACTTC
TRBD2 | . | TRBJ2-1 | TRBV5-1 | CASSSRLAGGQDEQFF | TGCGCCAGCAGCAGCCGACTAGCGGGAGGGCAGGATGAGCAGTTCTTC
. | . | TRBJ1-2 | TRBV5-1 | CASSLGHNYGYTF | TGCGCCAGCAGCTTAGGACACAACTATGGCTACACCTTC
. | . | TRBJ2-3 | TRBV27 | CASSQTGFFPDTQYF | TGTGCCAGCAGTCAAACGGGTTTTTTCCCAGATACGCAGTATTTT
. | few | TRBJ1-5 | TRBV7-2 | CASSGPNSNQPQHF | TGTGCCAGCAGCGGCCCCAATAGCAATCAGCCCCAGCATTTT
TRBD2 | few | TRBJ2-7 | TRBV11-2 | CASSLDLLAGGPYEQYF | TGTGCCAGCAGCTTAGATCTTCTAGCGGGAGGGCCCTACGAGCAGTACTTC
TRBD1 | . | TRBJ1-2 | TRBV5-1 | CASSFRDRGREGYTF | TGCGCCAGCAGCTTCCGGGACAGGGGACGGGAGGGCTACACCTTC
. | . | TRBJ1-6 | TRBV6-5 | CASSKPGGRLPLHF | TGTGCCAGCAGCAAACCTGGGGGCCGGTTACCCCTCCACTTT
TRBD2 | . | TRBJ2-1 | TRBV7-2 | CASSQSGGLVEQFF | TGTGCCAGCAGCCAGAGCGGGGGTCTTGTTGAGCAGTTCTTC
. | . | TRBJ1-6 | TRBV6-5 | CASSYEARWTPLHF | TGTGCCAGCAGTTACGAGGCACGTTGGACACCCCTCCACTTT
TRBD1 | many | TRBJ2-7 | TRBV6-5 | CASSHRDSSYEQYF | TGTGCCAGCAGTCACCGGGACAGCTCCTACGAGCAGTACTTC
TRBD2 | . | TRBJ2-5 | TRBV25-1 | CASSEYFWTSGAETQYF | TGTGCCAGCAGTGAATATTTTTGGACTAGCGGGGCGGAGACCCAGTACTTC
. | . | TRBJ2-7 | TRBV27 | CASSSGYEQYF | TGTGCCAGCAGTTCAGGGTACGAGCAGTACTTC
. | . | TRBJ2-6 | TRBV18 | CASSRATGTGANVLTF | TGTGCCAGCTCACGGGCTACGGGAACCGGGGCCAACGTCCTGACTTTC
. | . | TRBJ2-2 | TRBV30 | CAWSRGGTGELFF | TGTGCCTGGAGTAGGGGGGGCACCGGGGAGCTGTTTTTT
. | . | TRBJ2-1 | TRBV28 | CASSGLGSQFF | TGTGCCAGCAGTGGACTGGGAAGCCAGTTCTTC
TRBD1 | . | TRBJ1-5 | TRBV19 | CASLDRAGNQPQHF | TGTGCCAGTCTTGACAGGGCTGGGAATCAGCCCCAGCATTTT
TRBD2 | few | TRBJ2-3 | TRBV28 | CASKERGTDTQYF | TGTGCCAGCAAAGAGCGGGGTACAGATACGCAGTATTTT
TRBD1 | . | TRBJ2-3 | TRBV15 | CASGTGYTDTQYF | TGTGCCTCCGGGACAGGGTACACAGATACGCAGTATTTT
. | once | TRBJ1-1 | TRBV30 | CAWTSQANTEAFF | TGTGCCTGGACAAGCCAGGCGAACACTGAAGCTTTCTTT
TRBD1 | once | TRBJ2-3 | TRBV6-1 | CASSEAPATGTGRRDTQYF | TGTGCCAGCAGTGAAGCCCCTGCTACAGGGACAGGGCGTCGGGATACGCAGTATTTT
TRBD1 | . | TRBJ1-1 | TRBV18 | CASSLETGANTEAFF | TGTGCCAGCTCACTCGAGACAGGGGCCAACACTGAGGCTTTCTTT
TRBD1 | . | TRBJ1-4 | TRBV28 | CASSLSGQGDEKLFF | TGTGCCAGCAGTTTATCAGGACAGGGGGACGAAAAACTGTTTTTT
. | . | TRBJ1-1 | TRBV27 | CASSLTGRTEAFF | TGTGCCAGCAGTTTAACGGGGAGGACTGAAGCTTTCTTT
TRBD1 | . | TRBJ1-1 | TRBV3-1/TRBV3-2 | CASSRLQGVVEAFF | TGTGCCAGCAGCCGCCTTCAGGGGGTAGTCGAAGCTTTCTTT
TRBD1 | . | TRBJ2-2 | TRBV7-9 | CASSFLRGPWTGELFF | TGTGCCAGCAGCTTCCTCAGGGGGCCATGGACCGGGGAGCTGTTTTTT